The following is a T cell receptor (beta chain) sequence with its context. Its antigen is currently unknown. Only CD45RO-negative cells positively selected for CCR7 counted as naive CD8 cells, so terminally differentiated effector memory CD45RA+ cells were excluded. The sample is drawn from a study of shared clonotypes between healthy human individuals. Study-wide points: The generation probabilities recorded for non-shared clonotypes fell below those of clonotypes shared by all four donors.

V shed 10 bases and J 10 bases; nucleotides not matched to a gene: 9. The CDR3 is 12 amino acids. CDR1 MNHNS and CDR2 SASEGT come from the germline V gene. Measured with immunoSEQ multiplex PCR; TCRdb has only the in-frame clones, and not every one. The sample consists of about 580,000 clones, about 98% of them appearing once. Sequencing was carried out using naive CD8+ T cells sorted from blood. The source of this sequence is a man aged 25-40 years in good health. This chain joins TRBV6-1 and TRBJ1-1, with TRBD1 identical over 10 bases. The CDR3 here is CATPRDRGAAFF. CDR3 DNA: TGTGCCACCCCCCGGGACAGGGGTGCAGCTTTCTTT.